This TCR beta chain was identified in a study of Ad26.COV2.S vaccination and SARS-CoV-2 variants. Sequencing used immunoSEQ multiplex PCR; TCRdb keeps in-frame clones, though not all of them. The table has some 350,000 clones, under 95% seen once. This CDR3 is built from 15 residues. V gave up 4 bases and J gave up 4 bases; unmatched junction bases: 3. CDR1 is LGHNA, CDR2 YSLEER, per germline. This sequence was found in a human donor who had recovered from COVID-19. This specimen was peripheral blood, taken after recovery from COVID-19. The chain uses TRBV4-3 and TRBJ2-3; 12 nucleotides line up with TRBD2. This chain's CDR3 is CASSLLAGGPDTQYF. The CDR3 DNA sequence: TGCGCCAGCAGCCTTCTAGCGGGGGGGCCAGATACGCAGTATTTT.